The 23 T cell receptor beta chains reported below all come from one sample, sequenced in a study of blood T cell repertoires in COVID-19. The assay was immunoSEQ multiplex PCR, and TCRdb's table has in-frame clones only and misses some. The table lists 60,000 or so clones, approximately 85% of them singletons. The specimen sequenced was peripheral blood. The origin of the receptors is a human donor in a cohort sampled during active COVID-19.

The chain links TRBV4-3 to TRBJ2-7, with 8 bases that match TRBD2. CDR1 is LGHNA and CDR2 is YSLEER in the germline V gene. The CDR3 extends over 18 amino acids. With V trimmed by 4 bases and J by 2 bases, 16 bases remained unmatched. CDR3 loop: CASSRKAPSSGETYEQYF. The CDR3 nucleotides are TGCGCCAGCAGCCGGAAGGCCCCCAGTAGCGGGGAGACCTACGAGCAGTACTTC.

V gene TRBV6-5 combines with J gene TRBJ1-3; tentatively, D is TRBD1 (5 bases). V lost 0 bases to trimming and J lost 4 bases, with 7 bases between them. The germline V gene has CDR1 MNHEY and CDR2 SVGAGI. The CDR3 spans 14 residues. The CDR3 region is CASSYSPGGNTIYF. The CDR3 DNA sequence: TGTGCCAGCAGTTACTCCCCAGGGGGAAACACCATATATTTT.

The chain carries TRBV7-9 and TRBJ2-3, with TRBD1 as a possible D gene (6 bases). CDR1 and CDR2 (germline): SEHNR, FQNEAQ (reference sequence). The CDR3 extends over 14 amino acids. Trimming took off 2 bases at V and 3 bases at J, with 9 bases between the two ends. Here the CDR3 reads CASSLRGQTDTQYF. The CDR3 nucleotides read TGTGCCAGCAGCTTAAGAGGACAGACAGATACGCAGTATTTT.

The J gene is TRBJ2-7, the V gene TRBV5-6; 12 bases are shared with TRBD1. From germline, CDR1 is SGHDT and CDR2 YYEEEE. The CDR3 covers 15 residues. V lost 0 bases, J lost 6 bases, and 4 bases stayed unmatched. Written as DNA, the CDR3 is TGTGCCAGCAGCTTGGATCCGGGACAGGGGGCCGAGCAGTACTTC. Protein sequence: CASSLDPGQGAEQYF.

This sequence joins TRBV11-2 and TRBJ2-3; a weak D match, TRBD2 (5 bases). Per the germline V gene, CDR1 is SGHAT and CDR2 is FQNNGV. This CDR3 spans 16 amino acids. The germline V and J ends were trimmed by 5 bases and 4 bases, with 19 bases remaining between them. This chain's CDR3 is CASSPRTGIVPDTQYF. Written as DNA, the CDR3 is TGTGCCAGCAGCCCGCGGACGGGGATCGTCCCAGATACGCAGTATTTT.

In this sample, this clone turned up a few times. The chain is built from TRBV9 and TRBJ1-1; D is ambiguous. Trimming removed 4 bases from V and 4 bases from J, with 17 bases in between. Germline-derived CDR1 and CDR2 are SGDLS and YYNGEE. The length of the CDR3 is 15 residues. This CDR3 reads CASSPVGIGGTEAFF. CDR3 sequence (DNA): TGTGCCAGCAGCCCCGTAGGGATAGGAGGCACTGAAGCTTTCTTT. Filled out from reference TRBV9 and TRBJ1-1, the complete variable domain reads DSGVTQTPKHLITATGQRVTLRCSPRSGDLSVYWYQQSLDQGLQFLIQYYNGEERAKGNILERFSAQQFPDLHSELNLSSLELGDSALYFCASSPVGIGGTEAFFGQGTRLTVV.

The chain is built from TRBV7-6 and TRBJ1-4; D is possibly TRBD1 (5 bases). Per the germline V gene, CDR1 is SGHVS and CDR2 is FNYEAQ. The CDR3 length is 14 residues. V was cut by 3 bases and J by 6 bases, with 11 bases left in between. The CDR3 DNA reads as TGTGCCAGCAGCTTCTTACAGGTTGATGAAAAACTGTTTTTT. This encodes CASSFLQVDEKLFF.

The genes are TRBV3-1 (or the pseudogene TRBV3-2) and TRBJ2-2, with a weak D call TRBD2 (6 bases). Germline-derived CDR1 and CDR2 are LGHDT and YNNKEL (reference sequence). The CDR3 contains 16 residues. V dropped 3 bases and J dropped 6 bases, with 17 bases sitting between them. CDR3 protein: CASSHRPGGESGELFF. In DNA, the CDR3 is TGTGCCAGCAGCCATAGGCCTGGAGGGGAATCCGGGGAGCTGTTTTTT.

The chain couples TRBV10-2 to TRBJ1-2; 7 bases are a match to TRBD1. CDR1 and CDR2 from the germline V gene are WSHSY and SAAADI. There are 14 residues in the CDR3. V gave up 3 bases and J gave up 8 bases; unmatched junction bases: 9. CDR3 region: CASSEMQGVGGYTF. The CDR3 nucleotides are TGCGCCAGCAGTGAAATGCAGGGGGTAGGGGGCTACACCTTC.

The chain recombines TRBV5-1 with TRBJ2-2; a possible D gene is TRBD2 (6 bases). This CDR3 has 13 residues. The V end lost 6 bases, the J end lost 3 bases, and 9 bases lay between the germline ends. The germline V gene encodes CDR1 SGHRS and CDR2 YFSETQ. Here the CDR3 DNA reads TGCGCCAGCACAGGACTATACACCGGGGAGCTGTTTTTT. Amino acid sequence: CASTGLYTGELFF.

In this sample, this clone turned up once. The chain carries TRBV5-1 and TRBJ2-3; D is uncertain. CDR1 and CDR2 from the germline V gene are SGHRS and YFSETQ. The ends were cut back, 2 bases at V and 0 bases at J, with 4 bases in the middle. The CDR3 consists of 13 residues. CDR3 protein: CASSLTSTDTQYF. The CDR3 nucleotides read TGCGCCAGCAGCTTAACAAGCACAGATACGCAGTATTTT.

Written as DNA, the CDR3 is TGCGCCAGCACCTTGGAGAGGGAAACCTACGAGCAGTACTTC. Translating gives CASTLERETYEQYF. The V call is TRBV10-2, the J call TRBJ2-7; the D gene is possibly TRBD2 (5 bases). Trimming shortened V by 7 bases and J by 2 bases, and 15 bases separated the two germline ends. Germline CDR1 WSHSY, CDR2 SAAADI. The CDR3 runs 14 residues.

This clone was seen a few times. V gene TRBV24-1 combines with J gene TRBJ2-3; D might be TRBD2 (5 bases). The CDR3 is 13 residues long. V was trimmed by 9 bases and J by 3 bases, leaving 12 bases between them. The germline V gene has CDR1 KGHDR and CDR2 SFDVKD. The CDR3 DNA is TGTGCCACCGAGTCGGGGTGGACAGATACGCAGTATTTT. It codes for CATESGWTDTQYF.

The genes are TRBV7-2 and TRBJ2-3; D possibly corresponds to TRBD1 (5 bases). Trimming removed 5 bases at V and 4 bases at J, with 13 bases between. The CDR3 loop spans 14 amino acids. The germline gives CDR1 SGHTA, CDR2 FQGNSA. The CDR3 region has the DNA TGTGCCAGCAGCCCAGGGTATGCGGCAGATACGCAGTATTTT. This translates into CASSPGYAADTQYF.

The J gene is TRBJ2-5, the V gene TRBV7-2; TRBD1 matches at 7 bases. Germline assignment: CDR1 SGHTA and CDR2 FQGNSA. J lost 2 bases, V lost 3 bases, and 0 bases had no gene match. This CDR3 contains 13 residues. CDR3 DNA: TGTGCCAGCAGCTTGGGACAGCAAGAGACCCAGTACTTC. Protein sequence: CASSLGQQETQYF.

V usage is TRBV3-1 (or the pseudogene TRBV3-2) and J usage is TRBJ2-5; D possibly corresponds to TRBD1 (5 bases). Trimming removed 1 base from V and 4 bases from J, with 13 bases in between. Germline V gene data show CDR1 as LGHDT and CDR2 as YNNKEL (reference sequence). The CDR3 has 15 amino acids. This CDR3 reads CASSQAPGSRETQYF. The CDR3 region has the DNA TGTGCCAGCAGCCAAGCCCCAGGGTCCCGAGAGACCCAGTACTTC.

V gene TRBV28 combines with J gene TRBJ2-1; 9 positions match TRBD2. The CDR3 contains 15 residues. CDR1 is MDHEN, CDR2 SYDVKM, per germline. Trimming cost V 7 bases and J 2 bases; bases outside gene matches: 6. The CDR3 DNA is TGTGCCAGCACCCCGGGACTAGCAGCCTACAATGAGCAGTTCTTC. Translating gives CASTPGLAAYNEQFF.

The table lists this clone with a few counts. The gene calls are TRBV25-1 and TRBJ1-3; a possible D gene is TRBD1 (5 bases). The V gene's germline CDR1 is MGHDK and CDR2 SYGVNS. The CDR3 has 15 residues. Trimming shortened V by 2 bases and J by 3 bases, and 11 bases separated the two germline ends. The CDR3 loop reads CASSEGGARGNTIYF. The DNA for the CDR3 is TGTGCCAGCAGTGAAGGAGGGGCCCGTGGAAACACCATATATTTT.

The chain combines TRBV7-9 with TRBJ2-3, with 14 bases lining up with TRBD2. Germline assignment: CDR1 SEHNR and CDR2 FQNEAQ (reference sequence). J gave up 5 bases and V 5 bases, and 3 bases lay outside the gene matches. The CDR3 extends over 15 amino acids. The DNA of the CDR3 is TGTGCCAGCAGCCCGGGACTAGCGGGGGTAGATACGCAGTATTTT. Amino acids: CASSPGLAGVDTQYF.

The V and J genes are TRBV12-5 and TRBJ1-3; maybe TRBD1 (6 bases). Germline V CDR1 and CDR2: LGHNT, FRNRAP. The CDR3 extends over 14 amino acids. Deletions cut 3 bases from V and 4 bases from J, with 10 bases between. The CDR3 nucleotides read TGTGCTAGTGGTTTTGGGGGCGGAGGAAACACCATATATTTT. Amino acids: CASGFGGGGNTIYF.

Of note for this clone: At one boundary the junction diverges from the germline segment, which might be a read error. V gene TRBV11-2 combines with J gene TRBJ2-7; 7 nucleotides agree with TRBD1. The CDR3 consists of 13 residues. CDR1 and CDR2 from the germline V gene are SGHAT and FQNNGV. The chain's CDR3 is CASSLDRQGLMDF. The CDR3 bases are TGTGCCAGCAGCTTAGATCGACAGGGATTGATGGACTTC.

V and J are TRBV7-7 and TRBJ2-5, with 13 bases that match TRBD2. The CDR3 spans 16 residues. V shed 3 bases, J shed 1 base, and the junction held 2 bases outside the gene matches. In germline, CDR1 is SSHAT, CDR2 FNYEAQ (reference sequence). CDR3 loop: CASSLGLAGSQETQYF. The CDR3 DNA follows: TGTGCCAGCAGCTTGGGACTAGCGGGGAGCCAAGAGACCCAGTACTTC. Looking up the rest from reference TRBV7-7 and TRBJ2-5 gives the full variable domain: GAGVSQSPRYKVTKRGQDVTLRCDPISSHATLYWYQQALGQGPEFLTYFNYEAQPDKSGLPSDRFSAERPEGSISTLTIQRTEQRDSAMYRCASSLGLAGSQETQYFGPGTRLLVL.

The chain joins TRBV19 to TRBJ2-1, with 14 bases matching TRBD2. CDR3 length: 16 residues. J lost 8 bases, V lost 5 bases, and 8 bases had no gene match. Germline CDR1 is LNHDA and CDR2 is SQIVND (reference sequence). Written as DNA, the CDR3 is TGTGCCAGTAGTTCAAAGACTAGCGGGGGGGCCTATGAGCAGTTCTTC. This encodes CASSSKTSGGAYEQFF. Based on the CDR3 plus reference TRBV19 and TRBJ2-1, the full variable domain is DGGITQSPKYLFRKEGQNVTLSCEQNLNHDAMYWYRQDPGQGLRLIYYSQIVNDFQKGDIAEGYSVSREKKESFPLTVTSAQKNPTAFYLCASSSKTSGGAYEQFFGPGTRLTVL.